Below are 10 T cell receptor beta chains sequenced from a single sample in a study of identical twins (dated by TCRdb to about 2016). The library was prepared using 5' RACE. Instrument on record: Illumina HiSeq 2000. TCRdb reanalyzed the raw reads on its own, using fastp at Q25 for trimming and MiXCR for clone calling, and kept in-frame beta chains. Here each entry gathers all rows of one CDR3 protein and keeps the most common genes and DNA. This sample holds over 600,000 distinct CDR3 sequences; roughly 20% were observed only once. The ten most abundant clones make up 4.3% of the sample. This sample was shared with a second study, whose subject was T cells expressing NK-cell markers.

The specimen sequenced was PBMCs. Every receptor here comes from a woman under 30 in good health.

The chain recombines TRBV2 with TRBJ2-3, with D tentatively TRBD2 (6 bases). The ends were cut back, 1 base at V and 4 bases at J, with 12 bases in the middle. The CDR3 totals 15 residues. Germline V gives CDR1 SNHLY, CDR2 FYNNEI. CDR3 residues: CASSEGIAGPDTQYF. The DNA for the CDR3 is TGTGCCAGCAGTGAAGGTATCGCGGGGCCAGATACGCAGTATTTT.

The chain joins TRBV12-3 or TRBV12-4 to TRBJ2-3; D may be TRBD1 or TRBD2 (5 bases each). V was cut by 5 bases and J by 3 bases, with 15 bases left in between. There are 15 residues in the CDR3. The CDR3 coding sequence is TGTGCCAGCAGTCCCCCTGGGACGGCTACAGATACGCAGTATTTT. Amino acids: CASSPPGTATDTQYF.

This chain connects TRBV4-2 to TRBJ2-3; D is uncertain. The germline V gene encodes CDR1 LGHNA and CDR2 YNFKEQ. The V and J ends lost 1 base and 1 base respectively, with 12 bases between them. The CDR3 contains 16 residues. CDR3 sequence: CASSQVGAVGTDTQYF. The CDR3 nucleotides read TGTGCCAGCAGCCAAGTAGGCGCGGTGGGCACAGATACGCAGTATTTT.

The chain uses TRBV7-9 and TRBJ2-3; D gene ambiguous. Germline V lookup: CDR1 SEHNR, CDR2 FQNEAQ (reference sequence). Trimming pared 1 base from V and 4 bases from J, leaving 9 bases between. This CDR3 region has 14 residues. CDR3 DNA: TGTGCCAGCAGCTTAGAAGGGAAGCCAGATACGCAGTATTTT. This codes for CASSLEGKPDTQYF.

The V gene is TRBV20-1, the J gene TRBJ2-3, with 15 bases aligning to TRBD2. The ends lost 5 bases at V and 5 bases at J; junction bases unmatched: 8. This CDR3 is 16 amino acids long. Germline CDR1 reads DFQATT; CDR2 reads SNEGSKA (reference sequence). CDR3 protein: CSALGLAGGPGDTQYF. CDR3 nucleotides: TGCAGTGCTCTCGGACTAGCGGGAGGGCCCGGAGATACGCAGTATTTT.

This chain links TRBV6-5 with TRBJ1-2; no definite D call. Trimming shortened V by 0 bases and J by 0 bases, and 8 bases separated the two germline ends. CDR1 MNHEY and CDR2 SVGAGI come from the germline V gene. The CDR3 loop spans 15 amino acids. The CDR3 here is CASSYSIGTNYGYTF. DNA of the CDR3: TGTGCCAGCAGTTACTCGATAGGAACTAACTATGGCTACACCTTC.

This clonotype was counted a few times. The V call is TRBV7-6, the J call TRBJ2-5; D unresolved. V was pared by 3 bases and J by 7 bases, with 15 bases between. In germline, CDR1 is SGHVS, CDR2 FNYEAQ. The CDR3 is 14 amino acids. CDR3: CASSLAGTQSTQYF. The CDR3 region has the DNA TGTGCCAGCAGCTTGGCCGGAACCCAGTCGACCCAGTACTTC.

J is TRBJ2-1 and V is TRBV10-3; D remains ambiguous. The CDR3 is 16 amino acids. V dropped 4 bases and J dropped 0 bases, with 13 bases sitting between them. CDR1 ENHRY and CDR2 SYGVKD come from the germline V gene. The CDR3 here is CAISVPTPSSYNEQFF. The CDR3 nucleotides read TGTGCCATCAGTGTGCCGACGCCTAGCTCCTACAATGAGCAGTTCTTC.

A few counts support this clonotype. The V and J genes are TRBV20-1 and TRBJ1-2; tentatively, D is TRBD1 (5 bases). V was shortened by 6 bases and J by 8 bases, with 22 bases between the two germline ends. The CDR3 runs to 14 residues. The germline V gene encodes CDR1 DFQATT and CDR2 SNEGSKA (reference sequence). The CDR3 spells CSASRDGGAWGYTF. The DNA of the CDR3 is TGCAGTGCCTCACGGGACGGAGGGGCCTGGGGCTACACCTTC.

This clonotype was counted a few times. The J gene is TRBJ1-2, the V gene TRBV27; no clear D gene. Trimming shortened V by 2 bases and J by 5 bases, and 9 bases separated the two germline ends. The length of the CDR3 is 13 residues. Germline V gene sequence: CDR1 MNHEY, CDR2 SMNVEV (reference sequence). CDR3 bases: TGTGCCAGCAGTTTAACGTGGGGATATGGCTACACCTTC. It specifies CASSLTWGYGYTF.